Listed below are T cell receptor beta chains from one sample, sequenced in a study of PD-1 blockade in classical Hodgkin lymphoma. Profiling relied on immunoSEQ multiplex PCR, and the TCRdb table lists in-frame clones only, not all of them. The sample has 25,000 to 30,000 clones; more than 60% are singletons. Sequenced material: CD4+ T cells from blood, taken before the fourth cycle of nivolumab. The source is a human donor with classical Hodgkin lymphoma. Both conserved end residues are part of each CDR3. Each record gives: J gene, D gene, V gene, clone size, CDR3 DNA, CDR3 protein. A D gene is named only where the DNA matches it firmly. A row's size may be missing; if present it is once, few, many or a size class.

j_call: TRBJ2-3
d_call: TRBD2
v_call: TRBV2
clone_size: .
cdr3_nt: TGTGCCAGCAGAAAACAACCCGGGGGGGCCTACACAGATACGCAGTATTTT
cdr3_aa: CASRKQPGGAYTDTQYF

j_call: TRBJ1-5
d_call: .
v_call: TRBV28
clone_size: .
cdr3_nt: TGTGCCAGCAGTTTCACAGATCAGCCCCAGCATTTT
cdr3_aa: CASSFTDQPQHF

j_call: TRBJ2-7
d_call: TRBD2
v_call: TRBV2
clone_size: .
cdr3_nt: TGTGCCAGCAGTGGAGGACTAGCGTCTCCCTACGAGCAGTACTTC
cdr3_aa: CASSGGLASPYEQYF

j_call: TRBJ2-2
d_call: TRBD1
v_call: TRBV5-4
clone_size: .
cdr3_nt: TGTGCCAGCCGAAGGACAGGGGGAGACACCGGGGAGCTGTTTTTT
cdr3_aa: CASRRTGGDTGELFF

j_call: TRBJ2-1
d_call: TRBD1
v_call: TRBV10-3
clone_size: .
cdr3_nt: TGTGCCATCATTGGGACAGGGAATGAGCAGTTCTTC
cdr3_aa: CAIIGTGNEQFF

j_call: TRBJ1-3
d_call: .
v_call: TRBV6-5
clone_size: .
cdr3_nt: TGTGCCAGCAGGGACAGAAGCTCTGGAAACACCATATATTTT
cdr3_aa: CASRDRSSGNTIYF

j_call: TRBJ2-1
d_call: TRBD1
v_call: TRBV11-2
clone_size: .
cdr3_nt: TGTGCCAGCAGCCATCGGACAGGGACTTCCTACAATGAGCAGTTCTTC
cdr3_aa: CASSHRTGTSYNEQFF

j_call: TRBJ1-1
d_call: .
v_call: TRBV7-9
clone_size: .
cdr3_nt: TGTGCCAGCAGCGTCCCCGCCGTTGGGGGCGAAGCGGGTGAAGCTTTCTTT
cdr3_aa: CASSVPAVGGEAGEAFF

j_call: TRBJ1-5
d_call: .
v_call: TRBV18
clone_size: .
cdr3_nt: TGTGCCAGCTCACCACGAGATAGCAATCAGCCCCAGCATTTT
cdr3_aa: CASSPRDSNQPQHF

j_call: TRBJ2-1
d_call: .
v_call: TRBV2
clone_size: .
cdr3_nt: TGTGCCAGCAGGTGGGATGAGCAGTTCTTC
cdr3_aa: CASRWDEQFF

j_call: TRBJ1-1
d_call: .
v_call: TRBV11-2
clone_size: once
cdr3_nt: TGTGCCAGCAGCTCCAACTTGAACACTGAAGCTTTCTTT
cdr3_aa: CASSSNLNTEAFF

j_call: TRBJ1-5
d_call: TRBD1
v_call: TRBV19
clone_size: .
cdr3_nt: TGTGCCAGTACTCGGTTTCAGGGGGCCGATCAGCCCCAGCATTTT
cdr3_aa: CASTRFQGADQPQHF

j_call: TRBJ1-3
d_call: .
v_call: TRBV7-9
clone_size: .
cdr3_nt: TGTGCCAGCAGCTTAGGGGGATCGGCTGGAAACACCATATATTTT
cdr3_aa: CASSLGGSAGNTIYF

j_call: TRBJ1-5
d_call: .
v_call: TRBV7-8
clone_size: .
cdr3_nt: TGTGCCAGCAGCCGAAGGGGCGATCGTCAGCCCCAGCATTTT
cdr3_aa: CASSRRGDRQPQHF

j_call: TRBJ2-3
d_call: TRBD2
v_call: TRBV7-2
clone_size: .
cdr3_nt: TGTGCCAGCAGCGCCAGACTAGCGGGAGGGAGTAGCACAGATACGCAGTATTTT
cdr3_aa: CASSARLAGGSSTDTQYF

j_call: TRBJ2-3
d_call: .
v_call: TRBV6-5
clone_size: .
cdr3_nt: TGTGCCAGCAGCTACCAAGGATTTCTACGGACAGATACGCAGTATTTT
cdr3_aa: CASSYQGFLRTDTQYF

j_call: TRBJ1-5
d_call: .
v_call: TRBV7-2
clone_size: .
cdr3_nt: TGTGCCAGCAGTCCCGGGGGGGACGTTCCCCAGCATTTT
cdr3_aa: CASSPGGDVPQHF

j_call: TRBJ2-7
d_call: TRBD1
v_call: TRBV6-1
clone_size: .
cdr3_nt: TGTGCCAGCAGTGAAAAGGGGACAGGAGCCTACGAGCAGTACTTC
cdr3_aa: CASSEKGTGAYEQYF

j_call: TRBJ1-3
d_call: TRBD1
v_call: TRBV7-8
clone_size: .
cdr3_nt: TGTGCCAGCAGCTTACGGACAGGGGGAAACACCATATATTTT
cdr3_aa: CASSLRTGGNTIYF

j_call: TRBJ2-1
d_call: TRBD2
v_call: TRBV5-4
clone_size: .
cdr3_nt: TGTGCCAGCAGCTTGACTAGCGGGCTTTCCAATGAGCAGTTCTTC
cdr3_aa: CASSLTSGLSNEQFF

j_call: TRBJ2-3
d_call: TRBD2
v_call: TRBV7-2
clone_size: .
cdr3_nt: TGTGCCAGCAGCTTCACACGACTAGCGGCAGATACGCAGTATTTT
cdr3_aa: CASSFTRLAADTQYF

j_call: TRBJ1-6
d_call: .
v_call: TRBV30
clone_size: .
cdr3_nt: TGTGCCTGGAGGGGGACCGACAGGAATTCACCCCTCCACTTT
cdr3_aa: CAWRGTDRNSPLHF

j_call: TRBJ2-2
d_call: .
v_call: TRBV6-1
clone_size: .
cdr3_nt: TGTGCCAGCAGTGATCCCACAGGGGGGGCCAAACCCACCGGGGAGCTGTTTTTT
cdr3_aa: CASSDPTGGAKPTGELFF

j_call: TRBJ2-3
d_call: .
v_call: TRBV7-9
clone_size: .
cdr3_nt: TGTGCCAGCAGCTTACAGGGATTGGGCACAGATACGCAGTATTTT
cdr3_aa: CASSLQGLGTDTQYF

j_call: TRBJ1-2
d_call: .
v_call: TRBV10-3
clone_size: .
cdr3_nt: TGTGCCATCAGTGGTGGACAAGGACCATTAAACTATGGCTACACCTTC
cdr3_aa: CAISGGQGPLNYGYTF

j_call: TRBJ2-7
d_call: TRBD1
v_call: TRBV2
clone_size: .
cdr3_nt: TGTGCCAGCAGTAGGGGGCAGTTCTACGAGCAGTACTTC
cdr3_aa: CASSRGQFYEQYF

j_call: TRBJ2-3
d_call: TRBD2
v_call: TRBV4-1
clone_size: .
cdr3_nt: TGCGCCAGCAGCCAAGACTCCGCGCGGCCTAGCGGGAGGTGGGATACGCAGTATTTT
cdr3_aa: CASSQDSARPSGRWDTQYF

j_call: TRBJ2-3
d_call: .
v_call: TRBV27
clone_size: .
cdr3_nt: TGTGCCAGCAGTGGGAGTAGCACAGATACGCAGTATTTT
cdr3_aa: CASSGSSTDTQYF

j_call: TRBJ2-2
d_call: TRBD1
v_call: TRBV4-2
clone_size: .
cdr3_nt: TGTGCCAGCAGCCCTTGGACAGGGGACACCGGGGAGCTGTTTTTT
cdr3_aa: CASSPWTGDTGELFF

j_call: TRBJ2-7
d_call: TRBD1
v_call: TRBV11-1
clone_size: .
cdr3_nt: TGTGCCAGCAGCAAGGACAGGCCCTACGAGCAGTACTTC
cdr3_aa: CASSKDRPYEQYF

j_call: TRBJ2-7
d_call: TRBD2
v_call: TRBV9
clone_size: .
cdr3_nt: TGTGCCAGCAGCGTAGGACTAGCGGGGGTGCTTTCCTACGAGCAGTACTTC
cdr3_aa: CASSVGLAGVLSYEQYF

j_call: TRBJ2-1
d_call: TRBD2
v_call: TRBV7-2
clone_size: .
cdr3_nt: TGTGCCAGCAGCCACCCGGGACTAGCGGGGGGGAGGTCCTACAATGAGCAGTTCTTC
cdr3_aa: CASSHPGLAGGRSYNEQFF

j_call: TRBJ2-7
d_call: .
v_call: TRBV15
clone_size: .
cdr3_nt: TGTGCCACCAGCAGACAACTTGGGGCCGACGAGCAGTACTTC
cdr3_aa: CATSRQLGADEQYF

j_call: TRBJ2-7
d_call: TRBD1
v_call: TRBV6-4
clone_size: .
cdr3_nt: TGTGCCAGCAGTGCATGGGCAGGGGGTACCTACGAGCAGTACTTC
cdr3_aa: CASSAWAGGTYEQYF

j_call: TRBJ2-1
d_call: .
v_call: TRBV2
clone_size: .
cdr3_nt: TGTGCCAGCAGTGAAGAGATGGGTGGGGAGCAGTTCTTC
cdr3_aa: CASSEEMGGEQFF

j_call: TRBJ2-7
d_call: TRBD2
v_call: TRBV7-7
clone_size: .
cdr3_nt: TGTGCTAGCAGCTTAGGCCCTGGACTAGCGGGGGGGAGCTACGAGCAGTACTTC
cdr3_aa: CASSLGPGLAGGSYEQYF

j_call: TRBJ1-2
d_call: .
v_call: TRBV28
clone_size: .
cdr3_nt: TGTGCCAGCAGTTTCAAAGGACGGCCGAACTATGGCTACACCTTC
cdr3_aa: CASSFKGRPNYGYTF

j_call: TRBJ2-2
d_call: TRBD2
v_call: TRBV6-6
clone_size: .
cdr3_nt: TGTGCCAGCAGTTACACTAGCGGGGGGGCCACCGGGGAGCTGTTTTTT
cdr3_aa: CASSYTSGGATGELFF

j_call: TRBJ1-2
d_call: .
v_call: TRBV7-9
clone_size: .
cdr3_nt: TGTGCCAGCAGCCGGATCAGGGGTTCGAACTATGGCTACACCTTC
cdr3_aa: CASSRIRGSNYGYTF

j_call: TRBJ2-1
d_call: TRBD1
v_call: TRBV30
clone_size: once
cdr3_nt: TGTGCCTGGAGTGTAGAGGGACAGGGACACAATGAGCAGTTCTTC
cdr3_aa: CAWSVEGQGHNEQFF

j_call: TRBJ2-1
d_call: .
v_call: TRBV11-2
clone_size: .
cdr3_nt: TGTGCCAGCAGCTTAAGGTCGGCAGGGTTGAATGAGCAGTTCTTC
cdr3_aa: CASSLRSAGLNEQFF

j_call: TRBJ2-3
d_call: .
v_call: TRBV2
clone_size: .
cdr3_nt: TGTGCCAGCAGAGAAGAACGGGAGTACGGTACGCAGTATTTT
cdr3_aa: CASREEREYGTQYF

j_call: TRBJ2-5
d_call: TRBD1
v_call: TRBV5-8
clone_size: .
cdr3_nt: TGTGCCAGCAGCTATCCGGGACAGGGGTCAGAGACCCAGTACTTC
cdr3_aa: CASSYPGQGSETQYF

j_call: TRBJ1-2
d_call: .
v_call: TRBV6-5
clone_size: .
cdr3_nt: TGTGCCAGCAGTTTAACAGCTAACTATGGCTACACCTTC
cdr3_aa: CASSLTANYGYTF